Listed below are T cell receptor beta chains from one sample, sequenced in a study of T cell repertoires in cytomegalovirus infection. What these receptors recognize is not known. TCRdb processed the reads anew with MiXCR; each CDR3 protein has one entry. This sample has 650,000 to 900,000 distinct CDR3 sequences; almost 30% occur once, and the top ten carry around 13%. Sequencing was performed on cultured CD8+ T cells from PBMCs, taken from culture after CMV antigen stimulation. These TCRs come from a human donor in good health (CMV status not recorded). Some clones in this sample may be carry-over from other donors' samples. CDR3s include the opening cysteine and the closing phenylalanine or tryptophan. Fields, in order: V gene, D gene, J gene, clone size, CDR3 length, CDR3 protein, CDR3 DNA. A D gene is named only where the DNA matches it firmly. Not every row has a clone size; where given, it reads once, few, many or a size class.

TRBV5-6	.	TRBJ1-6	few	17	CASSLAGGPNYNSPLHF	TGTGCCAGCAGCTTGGCCGGGGGGCCGAACTATAATTCACCCCTCCACTTT
TRBV9	TRBD2	TRBJ2-1	.	16	CASSARVSGEHDEQFF	TGTGCCAGCAGCGCAAGGGTTAGCGGGGAACACGATGAGCAGTTCTTC
TRBV7-6	.	TRBJ1-1	many	13	CASSLAWNTEAFF	TGTGCCAGCAGCTTAGCATGGAACACTGAAGCTTTCTTT
TRBV6-2/TRBV6-3	.	TRBJ1-1	.	13	CAGRLSMNTEAFF	TGTGCCGGCCGCTTGTCCATGAACACTGAAGCTTTCTTT
TRBV10-3	.	TRBJ2-2	few	16	CAISEKDSANTGELFF	TGTGCCATCAGTGAGAAGGACAGTGCGAACACCGGGGAGCTGTTTTTT
TRBV27	TRBD1	TRBJ1-5	.	14	CASSRGTGKQPQHF	TGTGCCAGCAGCAGAGGGACAGGGAAGCAGCCCCAGCATTTT
TRBV2	.	TRBJ1-5	.	13	CATGIEGGQPQHF	TGTGCCACCGGGATCGAAGGGGGTCAGCCCCAGCATTTT
TRBV12-3/TRBV12-4	.	TRBJ1-1	few	17	CASSLNEVNRLNTEAFF	TGTGCCAGCAGTTTAAATGAGGTCAACCGATTGAACACTGAAGCTTTCTTT
TRBV6-5	TRBD2	TRBJ2-1	few	15	CASSYGGGGYNEQFF	TGTGCCAGCAGTTACGGCGGGGGGGGCTACAATGAGCAGTTCTTC
TRBV6-4	TRBD1	TRBJ2-2	few	15	CASSVAAGGPGELFF	TGTGCCAGCAGTGTTGCGGCAGGGGGTCCCGGGGAGCTGTTTTTT
TRBV12-3/TRBV12-4	.	TRBJ1-3	few	15	CASSLYDRTGNTIYF	TGTGCCAGCAGCCTTTATGACAGGACTGGAAACACCATATATTTT
TRBV24-1	TRBD1	TRBJ1-2	.	18	CATSDWRTGGSGGYGYTF	TGTGCCACCAGTGATTGGCGGACAGGGGGCAGTGGTGGCTATGGCTACACCTTC
TRBV4-1	.	TRBJ2-5	many	13	CASSQERVDTQYF	TGCGCCAGCAGCCAAGAAAGGGTTGATACCCAGTACTTC
TRBV4-1	.	TRBJ1-1	few	13	CASSQDGKAGAFF	TGCGCCAGCAGCCAAGATGGGAAGGCCGGGGCTTTCTTT
TRBV11-1	.	TRBJ2-1	.	14	CASSPEGLANEQFF	TGTGCCAGCAGTCCCGAAGGTCTAGCGAATGAGCAGTTCTTC
TRBV11-2	TRBD2	TRBJ2-2	.	20	CASSSRTSGDSRANTGELFF	TGTGCCAGCAGCTCTCGGACTAGCGGGGATTCGAGAGCGAACACCGGGGAGCTGTTTTTT
TRBV19	TRBD1	TRBJ2-1	.	14	CASDNRGQDNEQFF	TGTGCCAGTGACAACAGGGGGCAGGACAATGAGCAGTTCTTC
TRBV5-6	.	TRBJ2-7	.	14	CASSFARPSYEQYF	TGTGCCAGCAGCTTTGCTAGACCCTCCTACGAGCAGTACTTC
TRBV6-5	.	TRBJ1-2	many	15	CASSLNPVAGFGYTF	TGTGCCAGCAGTCTCAACCCGGTGGCAGGGTTTGGCTACACCTTC
TRBV6-5	.	TRBJ1-1	few	13	CASSLGLNTQAFF	TGTGCCAGCAGCCTGGGACTCAATACACAAGCTTTCTTT
TRBV19	TRBD1	TRBJ1-2	many	14	CASTPGQGNYGYTF	TGTGCCAGTACCCCCGGACAGGGGAACTATGGCTACACCTTC
TRBV27	.	TRBJ2-1	.	15	CASSLWSGGGVEQFF	TGTGCCAGCAGTTTATGGTCAGGAGGGGGAGTTGAGCAGTTCTTC
TRBV7-2	.	TRBJ2-6	.	17	CASSFIMTGSGANVLTF	TGTGCCAGCAGCTTTATAATGACAGGATCTGGGGCCAACGTCCTGACTTTC
TRBV6-1	.	TRBJ1-2	.	12	CASGRGNYGYTF	TGTGCCAGCGGTCGGGGGAACTATGGCTACACCTTC
TRBV7-2	TRBD2	TRBJ2-3	many	17	CASSLTSGPLSTDTQYF	TGTGCCAGCAGCTTAACTAGCGGGCCTCTTAGCACAGATACGCAGTATTTT
TRBV29-1	.	TRBJ1-1	few	12	CSVGRVGTEAFF	TGCAGCGTTGGCAGGGTTGGGACTGAAGCTTTCTTT
TRBV7-2	TRBD1	TRBJ1-3	many	16	CASSLEWDRTGNTIYF	TGTGCCAGCAGCTTAGAATGGGACAGGACTGGAAACACCATATATTTT
TRBV27	.	TRBJ2-7	.	14	CASSFGGEQYEQYF	TGTGCCAGCTCATTCGGAGGCGAACAGTACGAGCAGTACTTC
TRBV6-1	.	TRBJ1-5	few	15	CASTLEEGGGQPQHF	TGTGCCAGCACTCTAGAGGAGGGAGGGGGACAGCCCCAGCATTTT
TRBV29-1	.	TRBJ1-2	.	14	CSVEGQAQSYGYTF	TGCAGCGTTGAGGGCCAGGCCCAAAGCTATGGCTACACCTTC
TRBV12-3/TRBV12-4	TRBD1	TRBJ1-6	many	18	CASSPEGQDRAGGSPLHF	TGTGCCAGCAGCCCCGAGGGGCAGGATAGGGCAGGGGGTTCACCCCTCCACTTT
TRBV10-3	.	TRBJ2-7	few	17	CAIRHNFPGDGSYEQYF	TGTGCCATCAGGCACAACTTCCCAGGGGATGGCTCCTACGAGCAGTACTTC
TRBV14	TRBD1	TRBJ1-6	.	16	CASSQARTGYNSPLHF	TGTGCCAGCAGCCAAGCCAGGACAGGCTATAATTCACCCCTCCACTTT
TRBV12-3/TRBV12-4	TRBD1	TRBJ1-1	.	18	CASSWGPGGDFESTEAFF	TGTGCCAGCAGTTGGGGGCCAGGGGGGGATTTTGAGAGCACTGAAGCTTTCTTT
TRBV11-1	.	TRBJ1-5	few	15	CASSPGPNSNQPQHF	TGTGCCAGCAGCCCAGGGCCTAATAGCAATCAGCCCCAGCATTTT
TRBV20-1	.	TRBJ1-2	.	14	CSARASSHNYGYTF	TGCAGTGCTAGAGCGAGCAGCCACAACTATGGCTACACCTTC
TRBV7-9	.	TRBJ2-3	few	15	CASSSDSASTDTQYF	TGTGCCAGCAGCTCCGACAGCGCAAGCACAGATACGCAGTATTTT
TRBV7-8	TRBD2	TRBJ2-2	many	16	CASSLGASGATGELFF	TGTGCCAGCAGCTTAGGTGCTAGCGGGGCCACCGGGGAGCTGTTTTTT
TRBV7-6	TRBD1	TRBJ2-7	.	15	CASSLGKGQGVDQYF	TGTGCCAGCAGCTTGGGAAAGGGACAGGGGGTTGATCAGTACTTC
TRBV12-3/TRBV12-4	.	TRBJ1-2	many	11	CASRLFYGYTF	TGTGCCAGCAGATTATTCTATGGCTACACCTTC
TRBV7-6	.	TRBJ2-3	many	18	CASNELPGTVASTDTQYF	TGTGCCAGCAACGAACTACCAGGTACCGTCGCTAGCACAGATACGCAGTATTTT
TRBV6-6	.	TRBJ2-5	.	13	CASSYSRGAPQYF	TGTGCCAGCAGTTACTCGAGAGGGGCCCCCCAGTACTTC
TRBV27	TRBD1	TRBJ1-1	many	12	CASRTGATEAFF	TGTGCCAGCAGAACAGGGGCCACTGAAGCTTTCTTT
TRBV5-1	TRBD1	TRBJ1-4	few	15	CASSFGQAYYEKLFF	TGCGCCAGCAGCTTCGGACAGGCCTACTATGAAAAACTGTTTTTT
TRBV20-1	.	TRBJ2-7	.	11	CSARDLVEQYF	TGCAGTGCTAGAGATCTCGTCGAGCAGTACTTC
TRBV7-6	TRBD2	TRBJ2-3	few	17	CASSSPQAGGLADTQYF	TGTGCCAGCAGCTCCCCCCAAGCGGGGGGGCTAGCAGATACGCAGTATTTT
TRBV27	TRBD1	TRBJ1-5	.	14	CASSRTGFDQPQHF	TGTGCCAGCAGTCGGACAGGGTTCGATCAGCCCCAGCATTTT
TRBV5-1	.	TRBJ2-2	.	14	CASRVRVNTGELFF	TGCGCCAGCAGGGTCAGGGTCAACACCGGGGAGCTGTTTTTT
TRBV20-1	.	TRBJ1-1	few	11	CSARDQGMAFF	TGCAGTGCTAGAGATCAGGGGATGGCTTTCTTT
TRBV7-2	.	TRBJ1-5	many	13	CASSLAEYQPQHF	TGTGCCAGCAGCTTAGCGGAATATCAGCCCCAGCATTTT
TRBV5-6	.	TRBJ1-2	.	12	CASSFGLLGYTF	TGTGCCAGCAGCTTCGGGCTGCTTGGCTACACCTTC
TRBV7-2	.	TRBJ2-1	many	16	CASSISSLSSYNEQFF	TGTGCCAGCAGCATTTCTAGCTTAAGCTCCTACAATGAGCAGTTCTTC
TRBV11-3	.	TRBJ1-2	.	13	CASSQGHFYGYTF	TGTGCCAGCAGCCAAGGACATTTCTATGGCTACACCTTC